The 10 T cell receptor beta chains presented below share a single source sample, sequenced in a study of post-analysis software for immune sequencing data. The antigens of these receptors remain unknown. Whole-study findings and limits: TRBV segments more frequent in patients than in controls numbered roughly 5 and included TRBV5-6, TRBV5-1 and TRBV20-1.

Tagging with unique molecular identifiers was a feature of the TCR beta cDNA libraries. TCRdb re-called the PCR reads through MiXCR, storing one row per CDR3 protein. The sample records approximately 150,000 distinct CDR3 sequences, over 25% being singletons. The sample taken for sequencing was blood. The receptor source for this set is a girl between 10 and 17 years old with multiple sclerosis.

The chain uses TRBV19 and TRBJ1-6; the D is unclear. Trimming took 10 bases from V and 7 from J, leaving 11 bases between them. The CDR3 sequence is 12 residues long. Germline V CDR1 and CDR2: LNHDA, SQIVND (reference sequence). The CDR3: CATQGGNSPLHF. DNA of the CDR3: TGTGCCACTCAAGGAGGAAATTCACCCCTCCACTTT.

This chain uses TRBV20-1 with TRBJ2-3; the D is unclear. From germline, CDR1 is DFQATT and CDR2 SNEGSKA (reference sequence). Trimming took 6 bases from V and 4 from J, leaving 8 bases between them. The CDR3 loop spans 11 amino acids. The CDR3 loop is CSAYPSDTQYF. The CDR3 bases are TGCAGTGCCTACCCTTCAGATACGCAGTATTTT.

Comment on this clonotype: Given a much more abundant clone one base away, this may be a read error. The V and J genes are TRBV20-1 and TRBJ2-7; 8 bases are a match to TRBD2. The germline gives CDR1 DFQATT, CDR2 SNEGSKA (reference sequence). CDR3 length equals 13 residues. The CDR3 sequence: CSATTGGRIEHYF. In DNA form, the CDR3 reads TGCAGTGCTACGACCGGCGGGAGGATCGAGCATTACTTC.

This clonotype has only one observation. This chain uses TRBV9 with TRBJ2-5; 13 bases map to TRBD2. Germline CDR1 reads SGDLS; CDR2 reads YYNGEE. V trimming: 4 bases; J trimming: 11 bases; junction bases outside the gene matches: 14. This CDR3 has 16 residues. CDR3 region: CASSKGTSGILGEQYF. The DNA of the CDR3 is TGTGCCAGCAGCAAAGGGACTAGCGGGATCCTCGGAGAGCAGTACTTC. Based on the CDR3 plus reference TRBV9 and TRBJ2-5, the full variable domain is DSGVTQTPKHLITATGQRVTLRCSPRSGDLSVYWYQQSLDQGLQFLIQYYNGEERAKGNILERFSAQQFPDLHSELNLSSLELGDSALYFCASSKGTSGILGEQYFGPGTRLLVL.

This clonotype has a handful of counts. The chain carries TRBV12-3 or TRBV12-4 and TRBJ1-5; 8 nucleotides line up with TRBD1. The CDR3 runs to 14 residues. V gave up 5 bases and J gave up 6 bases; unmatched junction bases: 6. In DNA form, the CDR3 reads TGTGCCAGCAGTCGGACAGGGAGGAGTCAGCCCCAGCATTTT. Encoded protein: CASSRTGRSQPQHF.

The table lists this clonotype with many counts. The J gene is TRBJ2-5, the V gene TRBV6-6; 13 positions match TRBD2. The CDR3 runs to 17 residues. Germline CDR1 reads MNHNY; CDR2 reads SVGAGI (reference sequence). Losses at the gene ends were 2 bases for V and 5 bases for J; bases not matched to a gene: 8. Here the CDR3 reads CASSYRTSGSKRETQYF. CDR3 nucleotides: TGTGCCAGCAGTTACAGGACTAGCGGGAGCAAACGGGAGACCCAGTACTTC.

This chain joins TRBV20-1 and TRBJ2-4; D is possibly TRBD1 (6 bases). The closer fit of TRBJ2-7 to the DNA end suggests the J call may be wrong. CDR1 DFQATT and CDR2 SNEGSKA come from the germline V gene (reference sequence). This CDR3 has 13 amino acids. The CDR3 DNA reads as TGCAGTGCTAGGTCGCTTACAGGGAACGAGCAGTACGTC. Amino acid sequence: CSARSLTGNEQYV.

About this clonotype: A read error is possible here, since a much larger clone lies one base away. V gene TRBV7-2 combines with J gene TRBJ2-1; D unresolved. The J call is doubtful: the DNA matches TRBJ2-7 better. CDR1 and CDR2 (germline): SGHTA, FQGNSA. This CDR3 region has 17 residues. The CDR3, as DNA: TGTGCCAGCAGCTTATCTGCAACGGTAGGCTCCTACAATGAGCAGTACTTC. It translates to CASSLSATVGSYNEQYF.

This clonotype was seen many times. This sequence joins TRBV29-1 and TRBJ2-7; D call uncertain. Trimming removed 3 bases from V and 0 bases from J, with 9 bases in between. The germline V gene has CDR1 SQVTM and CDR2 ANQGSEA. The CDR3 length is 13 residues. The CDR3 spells CSVDSGPSYEQYF. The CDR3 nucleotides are TGCAGCGTTGATTCCGGGCCCTCCTACGAGCAGTACTTC.

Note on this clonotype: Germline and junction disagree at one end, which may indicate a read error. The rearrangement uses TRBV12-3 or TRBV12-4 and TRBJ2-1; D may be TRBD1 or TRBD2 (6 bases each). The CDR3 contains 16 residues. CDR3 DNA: TGTGCCATCAGTGAAGAAAGGGGGGCGTCCTACAATGAGCAGTTCTTC. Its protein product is CAISEERGASYNEQFF.